A single sample gave rise to the 18 T cell receptor beta chains below, sequenced in a study of T cells in tuberculosis. TCRdb keeps only in-frame clones here, not all; method: immunoSEQ multiplex PCR. There are 85,000 to 100,000 clones in the sample; approximately 91% occur only once, and over 1.5% lies in the top ten. Cells were sorted from thawed PBMC rested overnight and stained with GMM-loaded CD1B tetramer, viability dye and anti-CD3. The CD1B tetramers carried C32 glucose monomycolate purified from Rhodococcus equi. Sequenced material: CD1b-GMM tetramer-negative cells sorted from PBMCs. Source of these receptors: an adult woman with latent tuberculosis.

J is TRBJ2-7 and V is TRBV5-6, with 11 bases matching TRBD2. The germline V gene has CDR1 SGHDT and CDR2 YYEEEE. This CDR3 has 14 residues. V lost 5 bases, J lost 4 bases, and 5 bases stayed unmatched. DNA of the CDR3: TGTGCCAGCAGTTCACTAGCGGGGGAGTACGAGCAGTACTTC. It encodes CASSSLAGEYEQYF. Together with reference TRBV5-6 and TRBJ2-7, the CDR3 gives the full variable domain: DAGVTQSPTHLIKTRGQQVTLRCSPKSGHDTVSWYQQALGQGPQFIFQYYEEEERQRGNFPDRFSGHQFPNYSSELNVNALLLGDSALYLCASSSLAGEYEQYFGPGTRLTVT.

The rearrangement uses TRBV7-2 and TRBJ1-2; D remains unclear. Per the germline V gene, CDR1 is SGHTA and CDR2 is FQGNSA. The CDR3 length is 14 residues. Trimming cost V 1 base and J 6 bases, with 12 bases left between them. CDR3 amino acids: CASSLGAGRDGYTF. CDR3 DNA sequence: TGTGCCAGCAGCTTAGGGGCGGGGAGGGATGGCTACACCTTC.

The rearrangement uses TRBV27 and TRBJ2-7, with D perhaps matching TRBD1 (5 bases). Trimming removed 4 bases at V and 0 bases at J, with 13 bases between. Germline V gene lookup returns CDR1 MNHEY and CDR2 SMNVEV (reference sequence). The CDR3 totals 15 residues. In DNA, the CDR3 is TGTGCCAGCAGTTCGAACAGGTGGAGCTCCTACGAGCAGTACTTC. Translating gives CASSSNRWSSYEQYF.

The genes are TRBV5-1 and TRBJ2-3; 11 positions agree with TRBD1. CDR1 and CDR2 (germline): SGHRS, YFSETQ. The trim removed 0 bases at V and 0 bases at J, leaving 12 bases unmatched. The CDR3 runs to 20 residues. The CDR3 nucleotides are TGCGCCAGCAGCTTGGGGGACAGGGGGAGAGAATGGATTAGCACAGATACGCAGTATTTT. Amino acid sequence: CASSLGDRGREWISTDTQYF.

This sequence joins TRBV4-3 and TRBJ1-1, with 10 bases lining up with TRBD1. Germline CDR1 is LGHNA and CDR2 is YSLEER. The J segment lost 0 bases and the V segment lost 4 bases, leaving 11 bases of the junction unmatched. This CDR3 is built from 18 residues. This chain's CDR3 is CASSPKTGGPTMNTEAFF. The CDR3 DNA reads TGCGCCAGCAGCCCCAAGACAGGGGGCCCAACTATGAACACTGAAGCTTTCTTT.

The chain recombines TRBV4-1 with TRBJ1-5; D possibly corresponds to TRBD1 (6 bases). The CDR3 contains 16 residues. V dropped 0 bases and J dropped 4 bases, with 13 bases sitting between them. The germline CDR1 and CDR2 sequences are MGHRA and YSYEKL. The chain's CDR3 is CASSQEPQGFNQPQHF. Written as DNA, the CDR3 is TGCGCCAGCAGCCAAGAACCTCAGGGGTTTAATCAGCCCCAGCATTTT.

The chain recombines TRBV7-2 with TRBJ2-1, with a possible D match to TRBD2 (5 bases). From germline, CDR1 is SGHTA and CDR2 FQGNSA. With 1 base removed from V and 8 bases from J, the gap between germline ends came to 15 bases. The length of the CDR3 is 15 residues. The CDR3 is CASSLVGPASYEQFF. DNA of the CDR3: TGTGCCAGCAGCTTAGTAGGACCTGCTAGCTATGAGCAGTTCTTC.

V usage is TRBV5-4 and J usage is TRBJ1-5, with D unresolved. The CDR3 is 14 amino acids. The V gene lost 0 bases and the J gene lost 1 base, with 5 bases spanning the gap. Germline CDR1 and CDR2: SGHNT and YYREEE (reference sequence). CDR3: CASSLDGSNQPQHF. In DNA, the CDR3 is TGTGCCAGCAGCTTGGATGGCAGCAATCAGCCCCAGCATTTT.

The chain uses TRBV10-3 and TRBJ2-7, with 12 nucleotides matching TRBD2. Trimming at V came to 1 base and at J to 2 bases, leaving 6 bases not matched to a gene. Germline loops: CDR1 ENHRY, CDR2 SYGVKD. The CDR3 runs to 17 residues. CDR3 in DNA: TGTGCCATCAGTGAGTTGACTAGCGGGGGCTATACCTACGAGCAGTACTTC. Protein: CAISELTSGGYTYEQYF.

In its sample, this clone was seen once. V and J are TRBV7-8 and TRBJ2-5; 7 nucleotides agree with TRBD2. The germline CDR1 and CDR2 sequences are SGHVS and FQNEAQ. The CDR3 spans 15 residues. V lost 0 bases to trimming and J lost 7 bases; unmatched junction nucleotides: 8. The CDR3 sequence is CASSLAPAGEGTQYF. CDR3 in DNA: TGTGCCAGCAGCTTAGCTCCCGCGGGGGAGGGGACCCAGTACTTC.

The chain joins TRBV10-2 to TRBJ1-1; tentatively, D is TRBD1 (6 bases). This CDR3 has 14 amino acids. CDR1 is WSHSY, CDR2 SAAADI, per germline. V was trimmed by 3 bases and J by 1 base, leaving 9 bases between them. CDR3 nucleotide sequence: TGCGCCAGCAGTGAACCCAGGGGGAACACTGAAGCTTTCTTT. Translated, it gives CASSEPRGNTEAFF.

The chain recombines TRBV5-1 with TRBJ1-6; maybe TRBD1 (6 bases). Germline V CDR1 and CDR2: SGHRS, YFSETQ. This CDR3 has 15 residues. V lost 4 bases and J lost 5, with 13 bases in between. CDR3 residues: CASSPRPGDNSPLHF. The CDR3 DNA follows: TGCGCCAGCAGCCCACGACCAGGGGATAATTCACCCCTCCACTTT.

The chain couples TRBV21-1 to TRBJ1-5; the listed D gene, TRBD1, was not tested against the DNA. TRBV21-1 has pseudogene status. This CDR3 has 17 residues. CDR3 in DNA: TGTGCCAGCAGCAAGAAGAAACGCCAGGGAAGCAATCAGCCCCAGCATTTT. This translates into CASSKKKRQGSNQPQHF.

The chain recombines TRBV19 with TRBJ2-5; D not certain. The CDR3 consists of 14 residues. Germline assignment: CDR1 LNHDA and CDR2 SQIVND (reference sequence). Trimming pared 1 base from V and 0 bases from J, leaving 6 bases between. The CDR3 is CASSIAQYQETQYF. DNA for the CDR3: TGTGCCAGTAGTATAGCGCAGTACCAAGAGACCCAGTACTTC.

CDR3 residues: CASSLDGRGNQPQHF. CDR3 coding DNA: TGTGCCAGCAGCTTAGACGGAAGGGGAAATCAGCCCCAGCATTTT. The chain has TRBV11-2 and TRBJ1-5; the D gene is possibly TRBD1 (5 bases). The germline V gene encodes CDR1 SGHAT and CDR2 FQNNGV. Trimming removed 0 bases from V and 4 bases from J, with 10 bases in between. The CDR3 runs to 15 residues.

The CDR3 is CASSHTGVTIYEQYF. Written as DNA, the CDR3 is TGTGCCAGCAGTCATACGGGGGTAACGATCTACGAGCAGTACTTC. The chain combines TRBV6-6 with TRBJ2-5; D may be TRBD2 (6 bases). The J call is doubtful: the DNA matches TRBJ2-7 better. This CDR3 spans 15 amino acids. Germline values: CDR1 MNHNY, CDR2 SVGAGI (reference sequence).

This sequence joins TRBV19 and TRBJ1-2, with no clear D. The V gene's germline CDR1 is LNHDA and CDR2 SQIVND (reference sequence). The CDR3 has 14 amino acids. V lost 6 bases and J 1 base, leaving 12 bases between the germline ends. For the CDR3, the DNA is TGTGCCAGTAGGATTGCGGGCGGTAACTATGGCTACACCTTC. Protein sequence: CASRIAGGNYGYTF. Using reference TRBV19 and TRBJ1-2 for the parts outside the CDR3, the full variable domain is DGGITQSPKYLFRKEGQNVTLSCEQNLNHDAMYWYRQDPGQGLRLIYYSQIVNDFQKGDIAEGYSVSREKKESFPLTVTSAQKNPTAFYLCASRIAGGNYGYTFGSGTRLTVV.

The chain has TRBV5-1 and TRBJ2-3; D may be TRBD2 (6 bases). In germline, CDR1 is SGHRS, CDR2 YFSETQ. The CDR3 spans 19 residues. Between the trimmed V and J ends, which lost 0 bases and 0 bases, there was a span of 20 bases. CDR3 sequence reads: CASSLAPLSGDSSTDTQYF. In DNA, the CDR3 is TGCGCCAGCAGCTTGGCCCCCCTTAGCGGCGATTCTAGCACAGATACGCAGTATTTT.